There are a few counts of the clone carrying this T cell receptor (beta chain). What it binds is not known. The entry originates in a study of T cell repertoires in cytomegalovirus infection. Study information: Shared public TCR beta signatures pointed to both CMV infection and a matching HLA type. Regarding the study as a whole: CMV-specific TCR beta clonotypes restricted by HLA-C were the ones dominating the ex vivo response.

The CDR3 has 16 amino acids. V gave up 5 bases and J gave up 3 bases; unmatched junction bases: 9. Using its own MiXCR run on the reads, TCRdb lists one record per CDR3 protein. The table includes 250,000 to 300,000 distinct CDR3 sequences, approximately 15% detected once. The receptor was isolated from a human donor in good health (CMV status not recorded). Some clones in this sample may be carry-over from other donors' samples. Sequences were obtained from CD8+ T cells from PBMCs. V and J are TRBV12-3 or TRBV12-4 and TRBJ2-1; 8 nucleotides match TRBD1. The CDR3 DNA follows: TGTGCCAGCAGTCGGGGGACGACAGGGGACTACAATGAGCAGTTCTTC. Encoded protein: CASSRGTTGDYNEQFF.